This TCR beta chain was recorded in a study of metastatic and nonmetastatic thyroid tumors. About the study: Repertoire comparisons spanned blood and tumor or nodule tissue from malignant and benign thyroid patients. General study results and limits: Reportedly, malignant thyroid tumors had significantly higher TCR beta diversity than benign nodules, in blood and tumor.

Germline-derived CDR1 and CDR2 are DFQATT and SNEGSKA (reference sequence). Trimming shortened V by 0 bases and J by 8 bases, and 19 bases separated the two germline ends. This CDR3 has 16 amino acids. Authors' analysis steps: A papillary thyroid cancer distant-metastasis classifier was built from CDR3 differences across clinicopathological groups. TCRdb re-processed the PCR reads through MiXCR. These V and J calls derive from TCRdb rather than the authors' analysis. The profile shows fewer than 50,000 clones, 28% of them singletons. None of the patients had undergone any treatment ahead of thyroid surgery. This clone was recorded many times. The antigen is not known.

The V gene is TRBV20-1, the J gene TRBJ1-4; TRBD1 might be the D (6 bases). The sample taken for sequencing was blood. This TCR was sampled from a male donor with papillary thyroid cancer or a benign thyroid nodule (not recorded which). Some clones in this sample may be carry-over from other donors' samples. CDR3 DNA: TGCAGTGCTAGAGATTGGGGGGGCCCAGCGGAGGAAAAACTGTTTTTT. Its protein product is CSARDWGGPAEEKLFF.